This T cell receptor beta chain was sequenced in a study of T cells after yellow fever vaccination. TCRdb reprocessed the 5' RACE reads with MiXCR, giving one entry per CDR3 protein. The sample shows 230,000 or so distinct CDR3 sequences, 6.7% of them seen only once. This sample comprised CD4+ T cells sorted from PBMCs, obtained on the day of the yellow fever booster vaccination. The clonotype originates from a man aged 30 to 39 who received the YFV17D yellow fever vaccine.

The CDR3 DNA is TGCAGCGTCAAGACAGGGGGCTACGAGCAGTACTTC. This gives the protein CSVKTGGYEQYF. The V gene is TRBV29-1, the J gene TRBJ2-7; TRBD1 matches at 9 bases. Germline trimming cut 6 bases from V and 3 bases from J; bases unmatched to any gene: 3. CDR3 length equals 12 residues. Germline assignment: CDR1 SQVTM and CDR2 ANQGSEA.